The next 6 T cell receptor beta chains were all read from a single sample in a study of regulatory T cells in long-lasting Graves disease. Building of the TCR beta libraries involved iRepertoire HTBI primers and Arm-PCR of CDR3 regions. TCRdb processed the multiplex PCR reads anew with MiXCR; each CDR3 protein has one entry. The table lists about 450,000 distinct CDR3 sequences, about 25% of them singletons. Time point in this sample: persistent/refractory GD, antithyroid drugs over 5 years with positive TRAb. PBMC-derived RNA was used for the TCR library. This material consisted of peripheral blood mononuclear cells (PBMCs), taken when the disease was refractory, from a patient treated with antithyroid drugs. The receptors here all came from a female donor with Graves disease.

This clonotype has ten or more counts. This chain's CDR3 is CSAVGTESYEQYF. The DNA for the CDR3 is TGCAGTGCCGTCGGGACAGAGAGTTACGAGCAGTACTTC. This chain uses TRBV20-1 with TRBJ2-7, with TRBD1 identical over 7 bases. In germline, CDR1 is DFQATT, CDR2 SNEGSKA (reference sequence). This CDR3 is 13 amino acids long. V lost 6 bases to trimming and J lost 4 bases; unmatched junction nucleotides: 9.

J is TRBJ1-6 and V is TRBV7-9; D unclear. With 10 bases removed from V and 7 bases from J, the gap between germline ends came to 14 bases. CDR1 is SEHNR and CDR2 is FQNEAQ in the germline V gene (reference sequence). This CDR3 is 13 amino acids long. CDR3 region: CAIREVTNSPLHF. CDR3 in DNA: TGTGCCATACGGGAGGTCACGAATTCACCCCTCCACTTT.

The chain links TRBV27 to TRBJ2-1; 11 nucleotides line up with TRBD2. Germline V gene lookup returns CDR1 MNHEY and CDR2 SMNVEV (reference sequence). The CDR3 consists of 14 residues. V shed 9 bases and J 6 bases; nucleotides not matched to a gene: 7. CDR3 sequence reads: CASSTSGSGNEQFF. The CDR3, as DNA: TGTGCCAGTAGCACTAGCGGGAGTGGCAATGAGCAGTTCTTC.

This clonotype has at least ten counts. The chain employs TRBV12-3 or TRBV12-4 and TRBJ2-4, with TRBD1 as a possible D gene (6 bases). V lost 4 bases, J lost 2 bases, and 9 bases lay in between. CDR3 length: 14 residues. This CDR3 is CASSYRVTKNIQYF. The CDR3 DNA sequence: TGTGCCAGCAGTTACAGGGTGACCAAAAACATTCAGTACTTC.

This clonotype was recorded many times. The CDR3 DNA follows: TGTGCCAGCAGCTTCAGGATGAACACTGAAGCTTTCTTT. This encodes CASSFRMNTEAFF. The V gene is TRBV7-9, the J gene TRBJ1-1; D unresolved. With 3 bases removed from V and 0 bases from J, the gap between germline ends came to 5 bases. CDR1 and CDR2 from the germline V gene are SEHNR and FQNEAQ (reference sequence). This CDR3 comprises 13 residues.

This clonotype was counted a few times. This chain connects TRBV20-1 to TRBJ2-7; 10 nucleotides match TRBD1. The junction had 15 bases not matched to a gene; V was cut back by 3 bases and J by 4 bases. The germline V gene has CDR1 DFQATT and CDR2 SNEGSKA (reference sequence). The CDR3 runs to 17 residues. CDR3 sequence: CSASGIRTGGFSYEQYF. The CDR3, as DNA: TGCAGTGCTAGCGGAATACGGACAGGGGGGTTCAGTTACGAGCAGTACTTC.